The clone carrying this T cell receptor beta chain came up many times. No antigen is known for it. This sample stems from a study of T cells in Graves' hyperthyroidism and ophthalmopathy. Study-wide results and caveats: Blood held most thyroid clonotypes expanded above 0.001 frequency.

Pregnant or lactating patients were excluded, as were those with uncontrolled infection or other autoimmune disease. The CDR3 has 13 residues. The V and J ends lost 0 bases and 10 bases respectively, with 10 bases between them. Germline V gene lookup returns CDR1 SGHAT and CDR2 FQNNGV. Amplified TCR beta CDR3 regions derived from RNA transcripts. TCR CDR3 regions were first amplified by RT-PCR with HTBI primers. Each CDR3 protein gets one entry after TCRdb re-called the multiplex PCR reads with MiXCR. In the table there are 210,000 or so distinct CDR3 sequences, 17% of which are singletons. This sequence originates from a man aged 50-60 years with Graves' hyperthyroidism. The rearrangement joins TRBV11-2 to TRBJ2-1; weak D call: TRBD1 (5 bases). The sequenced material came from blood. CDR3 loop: CASSLDRVGEQFF. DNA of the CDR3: TGTGCCAGCAGCTTAGACAGGGTCGGCGAGCAGTTCTTC.